The present T cell receptor beta chain was sequenced within a study of neurological immune-mediated disorders (dated by TCRdb to about 2019). For context, the study as a whole: Of the approximately 35 multiple sclerosis patients, 31 had relapsing-remitting MS and 3 had secondary progressive MS. Peripheral blood TCR-beta repertoires from patients with HTLV-I-associated myelopathy (HAM/TSP), patients with multiple sclerosis, and healthy controls were compared in the study using UMI-based sequencing. Longitudinal samples, technical triplicates and paired sorted CD4+ and CD8+ T-cell subsets, alongside PBMC samples, were included among the approximately 110 TCR-beta libraries. The cohort included about 70 subjects: approximately 14 with HAM/TSP, about 34 with multiple sclerosis, and around 20 healthy controls. Broad study findings and their caveats: TCR clonal expansion was highest in HAM/TSP patients and lowest in MS patients, with MS patients falling below even healthy controls. Phylogenetic analysis grouped repertoires from 18 of 34 MS patients into a cluster of related CDR3 sequences, suggesting a possible repertoire-level signature. No identical CDR3 amino acid sequences were found to be shared among expanded clones across subjects, suggesting that TCR-beta repertoires were private in all groups. The MS cluster was not associated with any clinical or MRI features, and the authors stated that larger cohorts are needed.

CDR1 DFQATT and CDR2 SNEGSKA were looked up in the germline V gene (reference sequence). The CDR3 runs 16 amino acids, cysteine and phenylalanine included. This entry keeps only the CDR3 DNA: 48 bases, framed from base 1. V lost 0 bases and J lost 5 bases, and the count of bases not matched to a germline gene is 3. Libraries from unsorted PBMCs were made from 2 million PBMCs kept in RNAlater at -80 degrees C until RNA extraction. The multiple sclerosis patients were enrolled in a US clinical protocol that used magnetic resonance imaging to evaluate disease progression. PBMCs were separated from peripheral blood using Ficoll-Hypaque density gradient centrifugation and then cryopreserved in liquid nitrogen. This clonotype was observed a few times. Its antigen is not yet known. Base-call qualities are not available, and no considerably larger clone is one nucleotide away. To synthesize cDNA, template-switch 5'RACE was performed with a primer carrying a 10-nucleotide random unique molecular identifier so that each TCR transcript was tagged. Over 170 million TCR-beta sequences, covering 15-18 subjects, were produced in each sequencing run. Total RNA was extracted with the RNeasy kit. The KAPA Real-time Library Amplification kit was used to amplify TCR-beta VDJ regions with primers targeting the TCR constant region and the 5'RACE anchor. Sample indexes and Illumina adaptors were added in a first PCR, after which library yield was increased in a second PCR. The roughly 650 bp TCR product was size-selected on a 2% E-gel SizeSelection system after Ampure bead purification. Before pooling, library quality was assessed on a Bioanalyzer, concentration was determined with Qubit, and library quantification was performed with the Kapa Library Quantification kit. An Illumina HiSeq 2500 was used to sequence the libraries paired-end at 2 x 150 bp. To increase sequence diversity, roughly 23-30% phiX was spiked into each library pool. Per the authors' processing: Quality-filtered reads were processed with the UMI-based MiGEC pipeline, which removed over 75% of raw TCR sequences during error correction. IMGT germline references were used for aligning VDJ genes, and each clonotype was defined as a unique CDR3 amino acid sequence together with its V-J genes. Clonal expansion, Shannon diversity and CDR3 relatedness (CalcPairwiseDistances, ClusterSamples) were evaluated with VDJtools, and phylogenetic trees were built with CLCbio workbench. A clone was classed as expanded if it had 8 or more unique UMIs, a cutoff based on coefficient-of-variation modelling across technical triplicates. TCRdb itself trimmed the public reads at Q25 with fastp, ran MiXCR and retained productive beta chains. A single entry per CDR3 protein holds the most common genes and DNA from its merged rows. The V and J calls follow TCRdb's processing rather than the paper's. For this sample there are tens of thousands of distinct CDR3 sequences; 4.5% to 5.5% appear just once. The ten largest account for approximately 7% of the sample.

The rearrangement combines TRBV20-1 with TRBJ2-5, with 16 bases matching TRBD2. The clonotype comes from a man in his thirties or forties with multiple sclerosis. The sequenced material came from PBMCs. At the DNA level, the sequence is TGCAGTGCTAGAGAGGGACTAGCGGGGGGGCGGGAGACCCAGTACTTC. Translated, it reads CSAREGLAGGRETQYF.